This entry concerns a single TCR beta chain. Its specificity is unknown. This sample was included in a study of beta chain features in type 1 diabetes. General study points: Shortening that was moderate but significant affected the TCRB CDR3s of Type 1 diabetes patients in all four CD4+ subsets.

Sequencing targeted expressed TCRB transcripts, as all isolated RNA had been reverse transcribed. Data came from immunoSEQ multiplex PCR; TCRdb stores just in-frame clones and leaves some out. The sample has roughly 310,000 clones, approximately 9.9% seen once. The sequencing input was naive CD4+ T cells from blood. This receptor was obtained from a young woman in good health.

The CDR3 DNA reads TGTGCCAGCAGCGTCTCCGGGGGGACTAGCTTTTACAATGAGCAGTTCTTC. This sequence encodes CASSVSGGTSFYNEQFF. The chain employs TRBV9 and TRBJ2-1, with 9 bases aligning to TRBD2. The germline gives CDR1 SGDLS, CDR2 YYNGEE. The CDR3 is 17 residues long. V lost 2 bases to trimming and J lost 4 bases; unmatched junction nucleotides: 10.